This T cell receptor (beta chain) was obtained from a study of blood T cell repertoires in COVID-19. As for the study in general: Both acute and convalescent COVID-19 samples were obtained from the United States, Italy and Spain. PBMCs, B-cell-depleted T cells, or T cells provided the cDNA or gDNA that made up the material.

The CDR3 is made up of 15 amino acids. Germline V CDR1 and CDR2: MRHNA, SNTAGT. Losses at the gene ends were 3 bases for V and 8 bases for J; bases not matched to a gene: 8. Original methodology: Reference gene primer amplification in the assay estimated nucleated cell counts. The method was immunoSEQ multiplex PCR; TCRdb's version includes in-frame clones alone and lacks a portion of them. V, J and clone size derive from that table, while D and trimming were established from the DNA sequence. The sample holds about 150,000 clones, roughly 80% seen once. The chain has TRBV6-4 and TRBJ2-1; TRBD1 matches 9 bases. This sequence originates from a woman over 75 with acute or convalescent COVID-19. The sample comprised peripheral blood. CDR3 in DNA: TGTGCCAGCAGTGAAAAGGGACAGGGTTTTGATGAGCAGTTCTTC. This gives the protein CASSEKGQGFDEQFF.